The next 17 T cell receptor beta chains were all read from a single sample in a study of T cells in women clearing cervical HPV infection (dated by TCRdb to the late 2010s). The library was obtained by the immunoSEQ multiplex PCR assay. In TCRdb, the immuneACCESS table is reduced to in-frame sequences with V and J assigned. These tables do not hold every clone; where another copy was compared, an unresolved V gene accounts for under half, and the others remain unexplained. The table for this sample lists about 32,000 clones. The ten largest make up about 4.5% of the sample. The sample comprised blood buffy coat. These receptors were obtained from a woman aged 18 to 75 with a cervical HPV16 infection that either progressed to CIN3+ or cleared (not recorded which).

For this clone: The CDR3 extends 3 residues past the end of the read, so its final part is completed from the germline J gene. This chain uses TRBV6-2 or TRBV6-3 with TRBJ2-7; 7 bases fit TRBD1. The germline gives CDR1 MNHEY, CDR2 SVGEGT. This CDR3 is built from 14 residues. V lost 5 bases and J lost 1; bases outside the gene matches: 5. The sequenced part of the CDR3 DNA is TGTGCCAGCAGTCAGGGGGACGATTCCTACGAG. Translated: CASSQGDDSYE. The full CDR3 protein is CASSQGDDSYEQYF.

The CDR3 is CASSLADTDTQYF. Partial CDR3 DNA: TGTGCCAGCAGCTTGGCCGACACAGATACG. The chain has TRBV11-3 and TRBJ2-3; D not certain. The read ends 3 residues before the CDR3 terminus; that terminus is restored from the germline J gene. The CDR3 loop spans 13 amino acids. Trimming left V 3 bases short and J 2 bases short, with 6 bases between. CDR1 and CDR2 (germline): SGHNT, YENEEA.

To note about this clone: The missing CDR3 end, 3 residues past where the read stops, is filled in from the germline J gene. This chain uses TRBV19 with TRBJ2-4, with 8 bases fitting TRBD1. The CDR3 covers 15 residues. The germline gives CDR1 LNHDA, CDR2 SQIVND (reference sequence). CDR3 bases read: TGTGCCAGTAGGGCCCTACAGGGGGGCCACTATGGT. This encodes CASRALQGGHYG. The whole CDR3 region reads CASRALQGGHYGQYF.

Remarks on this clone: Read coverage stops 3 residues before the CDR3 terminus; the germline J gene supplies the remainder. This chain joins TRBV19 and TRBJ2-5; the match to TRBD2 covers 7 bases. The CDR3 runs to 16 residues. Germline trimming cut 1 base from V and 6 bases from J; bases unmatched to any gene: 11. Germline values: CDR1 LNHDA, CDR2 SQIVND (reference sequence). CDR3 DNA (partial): TGTGCCAGTAGTATAGTGGGCCAAGGACTAGTGAAGACC. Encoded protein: CASSIVGQGLVKT. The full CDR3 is CASSIVGQGLVKTQYF.

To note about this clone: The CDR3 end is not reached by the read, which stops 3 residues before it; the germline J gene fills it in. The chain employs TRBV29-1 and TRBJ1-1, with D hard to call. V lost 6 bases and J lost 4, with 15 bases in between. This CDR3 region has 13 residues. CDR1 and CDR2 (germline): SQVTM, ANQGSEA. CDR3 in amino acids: CSVQQSPGTEAFF. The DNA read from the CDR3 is TGCAGCGTGCAACAATCGCCGGGCACTGAA.

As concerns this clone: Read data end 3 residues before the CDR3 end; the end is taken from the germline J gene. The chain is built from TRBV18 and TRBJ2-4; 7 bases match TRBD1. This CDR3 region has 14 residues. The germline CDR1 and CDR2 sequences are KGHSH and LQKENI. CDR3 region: CASSPGTVTDGQYF. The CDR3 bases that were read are TGTGCCAGCTCACCCGGGACAGTAACGGATGGT.

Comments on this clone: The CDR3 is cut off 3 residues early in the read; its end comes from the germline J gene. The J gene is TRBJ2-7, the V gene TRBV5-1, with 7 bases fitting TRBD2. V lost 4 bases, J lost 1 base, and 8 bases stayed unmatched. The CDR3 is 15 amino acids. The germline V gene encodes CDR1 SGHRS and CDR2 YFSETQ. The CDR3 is CASSPLGGWSYEQYF. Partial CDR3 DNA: TGCGCCAGCAGCCCTCTCGGGGGGTGGTCCTACGAG.

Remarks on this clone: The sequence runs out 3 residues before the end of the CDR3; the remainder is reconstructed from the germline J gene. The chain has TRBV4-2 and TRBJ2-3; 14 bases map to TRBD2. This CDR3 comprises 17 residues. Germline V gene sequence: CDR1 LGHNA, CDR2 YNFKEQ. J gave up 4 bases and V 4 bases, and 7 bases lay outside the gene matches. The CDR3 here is CASSLGLAGGRADTQYF. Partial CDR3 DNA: TGTGCCAGCAGCCTTGGACTAGCGGGGGGCCGAGCAGATACG.

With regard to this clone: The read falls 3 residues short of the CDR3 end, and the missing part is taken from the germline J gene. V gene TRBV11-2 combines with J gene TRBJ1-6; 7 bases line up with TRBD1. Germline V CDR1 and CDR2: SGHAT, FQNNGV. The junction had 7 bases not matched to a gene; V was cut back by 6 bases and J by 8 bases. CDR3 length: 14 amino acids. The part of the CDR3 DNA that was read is TGTGCCAGCAGTTCCGGGACAGTCGATTCACCC. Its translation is CASSSGTVDSP. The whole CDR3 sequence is CASSSGTVDSPLHF. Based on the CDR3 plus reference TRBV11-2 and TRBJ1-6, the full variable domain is EAGVAQSPRYKIIEKRQSVAFWCNPISGHATLYWYQQILGQGPKLLIQFQNNGVVDDSQLPKDRFSAERLKGVDSTLKIQPAKLEDSAVYLCASSSGTVDSPLHFGNGTRLTVT.

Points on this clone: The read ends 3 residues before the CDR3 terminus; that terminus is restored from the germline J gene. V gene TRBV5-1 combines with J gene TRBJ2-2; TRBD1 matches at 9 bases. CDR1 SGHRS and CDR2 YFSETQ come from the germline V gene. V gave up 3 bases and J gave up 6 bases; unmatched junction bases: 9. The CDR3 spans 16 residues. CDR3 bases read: TGCGCCAGCAGCTCCCCCGACAGGGGGTATGCCGGGGAG. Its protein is CASSSPDRGYAGE. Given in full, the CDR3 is CASSSPDRGYAGELFF. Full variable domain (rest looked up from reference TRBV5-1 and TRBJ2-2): KAGVTQTPRYLIKTRGQQVTLSCSPISGHRSVSWYQQTPGQGLQFLFEYFSETQRNKGNFPGRFSGRQFSNSRSEMNVSTLELGDSALYLCASSSPDRGYAGELFFGEGSRLTVL.

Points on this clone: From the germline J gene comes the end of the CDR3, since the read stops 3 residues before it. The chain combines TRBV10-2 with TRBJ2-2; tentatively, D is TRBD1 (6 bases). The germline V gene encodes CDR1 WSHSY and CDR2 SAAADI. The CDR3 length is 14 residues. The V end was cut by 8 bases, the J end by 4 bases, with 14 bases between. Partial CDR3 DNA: TGCGCCAGCTTCACAGGGTTAGGCACCGGGGAG. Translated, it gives CASFTGLGTGE. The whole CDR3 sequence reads CASFTGLGTGELFF.

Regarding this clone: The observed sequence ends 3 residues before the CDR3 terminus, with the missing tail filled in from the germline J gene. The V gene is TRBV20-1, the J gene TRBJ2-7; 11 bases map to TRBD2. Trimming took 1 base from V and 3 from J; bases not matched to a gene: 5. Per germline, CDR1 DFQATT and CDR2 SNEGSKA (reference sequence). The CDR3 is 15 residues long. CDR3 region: CSARGPSGGLYEQYF. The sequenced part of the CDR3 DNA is TGCAGTGCTAGAGGCCCTAGCGGGGGGCTCTACGAG.

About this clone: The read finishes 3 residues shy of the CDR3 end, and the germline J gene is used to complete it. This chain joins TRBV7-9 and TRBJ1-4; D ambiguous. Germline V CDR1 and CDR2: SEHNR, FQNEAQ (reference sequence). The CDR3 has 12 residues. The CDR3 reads CASSPPNSSLFF. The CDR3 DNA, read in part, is TGTGCCAGCAGCCCCCCTAATTCATCA.

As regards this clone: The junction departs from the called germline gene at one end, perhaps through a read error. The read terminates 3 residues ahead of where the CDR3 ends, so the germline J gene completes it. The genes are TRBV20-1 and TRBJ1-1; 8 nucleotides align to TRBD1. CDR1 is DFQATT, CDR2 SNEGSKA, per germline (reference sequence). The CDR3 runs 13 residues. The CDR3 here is CSTSDRGNTEAFF. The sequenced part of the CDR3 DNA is TGCAGTACTAGCGACAGGGGCAACACTGAA.

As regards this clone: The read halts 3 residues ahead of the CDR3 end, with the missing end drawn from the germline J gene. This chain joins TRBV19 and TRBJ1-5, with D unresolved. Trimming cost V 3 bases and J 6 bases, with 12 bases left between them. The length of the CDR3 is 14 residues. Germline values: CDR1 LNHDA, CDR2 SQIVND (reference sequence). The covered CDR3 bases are TGTGCCAGTAGTATGTTACAGCAGGTTCAGCCC. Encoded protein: CASSMLQQVQP. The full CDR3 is CASSMLQQVQPQHF. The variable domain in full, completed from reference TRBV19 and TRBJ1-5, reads DGGITQSPKYLFRKEGQNVTLSCEQNLNHDAMYWYRQDPGQGLRLIYYSQIVNDFQKGDIAEGYSVSREKKESFPLTVTSAQKNPTAFYLCASSMLQQVQPQHFGDGTRLSIL.

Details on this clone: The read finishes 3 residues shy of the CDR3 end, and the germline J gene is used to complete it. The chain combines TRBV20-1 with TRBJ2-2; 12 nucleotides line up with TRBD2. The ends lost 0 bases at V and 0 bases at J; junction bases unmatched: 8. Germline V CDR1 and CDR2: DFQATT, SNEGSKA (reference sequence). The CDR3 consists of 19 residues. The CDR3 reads CSARDYGLAGGPNTGELFF. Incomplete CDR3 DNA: TGCAGTGCTAGAGATTATGGCCTAGCGGGAGGGCCGAACACCGGGGAG.

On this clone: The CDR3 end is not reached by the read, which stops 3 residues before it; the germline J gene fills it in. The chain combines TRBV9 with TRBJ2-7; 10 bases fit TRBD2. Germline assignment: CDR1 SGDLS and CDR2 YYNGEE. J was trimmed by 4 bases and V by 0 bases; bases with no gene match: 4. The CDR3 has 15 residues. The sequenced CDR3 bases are TGTGCCAGCAGCGTAGGGGCTAGCGGGAGTTACGAG. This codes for CASSVGASGSYE. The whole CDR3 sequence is CASSVGASGSYEQYF.